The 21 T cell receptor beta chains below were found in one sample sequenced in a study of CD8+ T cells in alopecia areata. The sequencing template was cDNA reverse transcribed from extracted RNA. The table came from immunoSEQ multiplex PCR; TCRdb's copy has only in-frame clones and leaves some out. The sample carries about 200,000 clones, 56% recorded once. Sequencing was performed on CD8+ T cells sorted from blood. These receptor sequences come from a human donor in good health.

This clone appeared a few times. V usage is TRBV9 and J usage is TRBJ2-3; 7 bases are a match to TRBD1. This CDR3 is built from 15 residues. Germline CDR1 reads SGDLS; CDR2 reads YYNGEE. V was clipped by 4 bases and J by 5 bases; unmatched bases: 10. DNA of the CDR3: TGTGCCAGCAGCCCTCCCGAGGGGGCAATAGATACGCAGTATTTT. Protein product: CASSPPEGAIDTQYF.

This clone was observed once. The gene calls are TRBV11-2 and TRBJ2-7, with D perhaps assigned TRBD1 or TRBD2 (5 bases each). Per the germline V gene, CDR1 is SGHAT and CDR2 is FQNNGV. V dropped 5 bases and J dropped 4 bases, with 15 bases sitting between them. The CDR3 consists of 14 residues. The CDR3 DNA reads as TGTGCCAGCAGCCCGGGGACCGGTGGGTACGAGCAGTACTTC. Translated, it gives CASSPGTGGYEQYF.

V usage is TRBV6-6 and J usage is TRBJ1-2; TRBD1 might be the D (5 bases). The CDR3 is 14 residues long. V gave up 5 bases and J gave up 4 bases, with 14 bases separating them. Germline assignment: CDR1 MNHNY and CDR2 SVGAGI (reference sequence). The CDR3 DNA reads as TGTGCCAGCAGTACTACGACAGACCCCTATGGCTACACCTTC. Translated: CASSTTTDPYGYTF.

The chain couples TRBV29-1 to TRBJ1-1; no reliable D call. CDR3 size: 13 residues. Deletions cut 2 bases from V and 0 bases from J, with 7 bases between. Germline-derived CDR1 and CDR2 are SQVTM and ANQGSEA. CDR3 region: CSVETGLNTEAFF. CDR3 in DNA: TGCAGCGTTGAAACGGGGTTGAACACTGAAGCTTTCTTT.

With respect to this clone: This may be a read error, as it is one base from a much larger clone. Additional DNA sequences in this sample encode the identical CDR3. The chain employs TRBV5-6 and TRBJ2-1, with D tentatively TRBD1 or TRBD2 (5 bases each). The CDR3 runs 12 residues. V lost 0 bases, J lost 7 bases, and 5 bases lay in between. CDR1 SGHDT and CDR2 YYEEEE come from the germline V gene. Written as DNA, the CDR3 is TGTGCCAGCAGCTTGGGGGGGAATGAGCAGTTCTTC. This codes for CASSLGGNEQFF.

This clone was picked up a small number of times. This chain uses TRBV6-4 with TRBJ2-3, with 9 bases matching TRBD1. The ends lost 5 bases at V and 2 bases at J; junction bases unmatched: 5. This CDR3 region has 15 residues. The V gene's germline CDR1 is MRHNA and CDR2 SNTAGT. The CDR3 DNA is TGTGCCAGCAGTCCAGGGACAGGGTCCACAGATACGCAGTATTTT. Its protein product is CASSPGTGSTDTQYF.

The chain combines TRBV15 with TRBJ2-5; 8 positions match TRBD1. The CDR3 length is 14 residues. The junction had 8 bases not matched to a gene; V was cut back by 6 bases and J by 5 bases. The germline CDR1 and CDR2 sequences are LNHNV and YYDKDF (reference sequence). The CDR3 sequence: CATRLGQGEETQYF. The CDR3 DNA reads TGTGCCACCAGACTAGGACAGGGAGAGGAGACCCAGTACTTC.

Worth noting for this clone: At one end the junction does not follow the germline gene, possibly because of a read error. DNA for the CDR3: TGCGCCAGCAGCCACCAAGGAGCGGGGGGCGCTCTGGACTTC. Its translation is CASSHQGAGGALDF. This sequence joins TRBV4-1 and TRBJ2-5; 9 bases agree with TRBD2. The length of the CDR3 is 14 residues. Germline V gene sequence: CDR1 MGHRA, CDR2 YSYEKL.

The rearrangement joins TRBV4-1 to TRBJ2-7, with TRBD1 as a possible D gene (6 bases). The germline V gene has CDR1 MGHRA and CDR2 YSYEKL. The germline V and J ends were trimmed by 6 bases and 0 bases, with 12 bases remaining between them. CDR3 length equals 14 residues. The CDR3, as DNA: TGCGCCAGCAGAGAAGGACAGAACTCCTACGAGCAGTACTTC. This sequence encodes CASREGQNSYEQYF.

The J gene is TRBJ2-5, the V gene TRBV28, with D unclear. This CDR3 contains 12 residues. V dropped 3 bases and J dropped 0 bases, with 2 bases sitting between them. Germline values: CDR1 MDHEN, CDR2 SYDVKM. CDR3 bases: TGTGCCAGCAGTTTTAACCAAGAGACCCAGTACTTC. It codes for CASSFNQETQYF.

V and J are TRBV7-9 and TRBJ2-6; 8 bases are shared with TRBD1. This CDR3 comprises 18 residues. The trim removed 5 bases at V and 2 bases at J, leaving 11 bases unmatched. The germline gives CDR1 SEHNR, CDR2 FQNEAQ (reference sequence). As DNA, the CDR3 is TGTGCCAGCAGCCTACGGACAGGGAAAACACCTGGGGCCAACGTCCTGACTTTC. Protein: CASSLRTGKTPGANVLTF.

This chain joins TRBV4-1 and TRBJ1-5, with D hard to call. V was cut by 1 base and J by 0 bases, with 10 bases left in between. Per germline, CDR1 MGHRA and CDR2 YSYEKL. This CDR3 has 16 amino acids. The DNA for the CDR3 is TGCGCCAGCAGCCAAGTGTTGGTCATTAGCAATCAGCCCCAGCATTTT. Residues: CASSQVLVISNQPQHF.

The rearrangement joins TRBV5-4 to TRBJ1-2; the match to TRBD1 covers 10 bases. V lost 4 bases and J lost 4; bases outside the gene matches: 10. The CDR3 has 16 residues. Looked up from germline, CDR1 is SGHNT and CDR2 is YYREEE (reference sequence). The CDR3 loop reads CASSLIRDRGLYGYTF. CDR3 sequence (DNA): TGTGCCAGCAGCCTTATCCGGGACAGGGGCCTCTATGGCTACACCTTC.

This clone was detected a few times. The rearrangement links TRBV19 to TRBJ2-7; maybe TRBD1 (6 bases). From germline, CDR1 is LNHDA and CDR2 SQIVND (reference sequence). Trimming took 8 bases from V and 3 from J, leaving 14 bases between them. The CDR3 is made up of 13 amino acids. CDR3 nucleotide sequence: TGTGCCAGTGCGAAGACAGGAGGCTACGAGCAGTACTTC. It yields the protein CASAKTGGYEQYF.

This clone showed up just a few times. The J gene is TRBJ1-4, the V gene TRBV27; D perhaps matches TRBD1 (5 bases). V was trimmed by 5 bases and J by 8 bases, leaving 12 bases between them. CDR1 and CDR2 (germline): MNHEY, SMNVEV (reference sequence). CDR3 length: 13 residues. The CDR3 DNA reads TGTGCCAGCAGTCCCGGGACGGTCGAAAAACTGTTTTTT. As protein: CASSPGTVEKLFF.

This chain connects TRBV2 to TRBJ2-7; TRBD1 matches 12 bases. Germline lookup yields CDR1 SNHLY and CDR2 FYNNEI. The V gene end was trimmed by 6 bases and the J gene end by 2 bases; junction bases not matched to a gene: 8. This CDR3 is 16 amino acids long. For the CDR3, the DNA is TGTGCCAGCAGGTCCGGGACAGGGGGCGAGGCCTACGAGCAGTACTTC. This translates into CASRSGTGGEAYEQYF.

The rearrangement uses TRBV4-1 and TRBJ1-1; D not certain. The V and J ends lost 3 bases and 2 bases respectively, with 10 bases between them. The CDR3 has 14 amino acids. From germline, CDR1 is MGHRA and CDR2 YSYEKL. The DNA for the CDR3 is TGCGCCAGCAGCCAGACGGAGGGAAACACTGAAGCTTTCTTT. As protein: CASSQTEGNTEAFF.

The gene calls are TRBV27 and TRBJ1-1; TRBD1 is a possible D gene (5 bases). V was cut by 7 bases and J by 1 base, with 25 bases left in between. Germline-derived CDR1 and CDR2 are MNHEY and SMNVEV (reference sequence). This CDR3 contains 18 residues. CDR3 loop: CASNDIPGLRGTNTEAFF. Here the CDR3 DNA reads TGTGCCAGCAACGATATCCCGGGACTCCGTGGGACGAACACTGAAGCTTTCTTT.

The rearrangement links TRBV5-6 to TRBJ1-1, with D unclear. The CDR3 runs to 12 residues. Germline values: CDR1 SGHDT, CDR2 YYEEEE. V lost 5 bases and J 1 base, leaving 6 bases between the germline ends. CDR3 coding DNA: TGTGCCAGCAGTCGGAAGAACACTGAAGCTTTCTTT. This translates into CASSRKNTEAFF.

In DNA, the CDR3 is TGTGCCCTCGCGACAGACTCCTACGAGCAGTACTTC. Protein sequence: CALATDSYEQYF. The rearrangement links TRBV2 to TRBJ2-7, with D possibly being TRBD1 (5 bases). The ends were cut back, 11 bases at V and 0 bases at J, with 11 bases in the middle. This CDR3 is built from 12 residues. From germline, CDR1 is SNHLY and CDR2 FYNNEI.

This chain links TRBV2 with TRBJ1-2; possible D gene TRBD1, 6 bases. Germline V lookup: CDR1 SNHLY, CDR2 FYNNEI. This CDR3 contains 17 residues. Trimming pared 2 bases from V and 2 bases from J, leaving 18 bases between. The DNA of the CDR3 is TGTGCCAGCAGTGAATCCGGTGGGGGCTCTACCAACTATGGCTACACCTTC. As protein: CASSESGGGSTNYGYTF.